These 12 T cell receptor beta chains were all obtained from the same sample, sequenced in a study of T cell changes during pregnancy in multiple sclerosis. Data came from immunoSEQ multiplex PCR; TCRdb stores just in-frame clones and leaves some out. The profile covers about 39,000 clones, with approximately 94% appearing a single time and 0.35% taken by the ten largest. The specimen comprised CD4+ T cells from peripheral blood mononuclear cells, sampled after pregnancy. Every receptor here comes from a female donor with multiple sclerosis, enrolled in a pregnancy study.

Note on this clone: One end of the junction is discordant with germline, which a read error may explain. The genes are TRBV7-7 and TRBJ2-7; D remains ambiguous. CDR3 size: 13 residues. CDR1 is SSHAT, CDR2 FNYEAQ, per germline (reference sequence). CDR3: CASSPRSSYEQYF. CDR3 bases: TGTGCTAGCAGCCCTCGGAGCTCCTACGAGCAGTACTTC. Filled out from reference TRBV7-7 and TRBJ2-7, the complete variable domain reads GAGVSQSPRYKVTKRGQDVTLRCDPISSHATLYWYQQALGQGPEFLTYFNYEAQPDKSGLPSDRFSAERPEGSISTLTIQRTEQRDSAMYRCASSPRSSYEQYFGPGTRLTVT.

V is TRBV18 and J is TRBJ2-7; TRBD2 agrees at 8 bases. There are 14 residues in the CDR3. J gave up 5 bases and V 3 bases, and 6 bases lay outside the gene matches. CDR1 and CDR2 (germline): KGHSH, LQKENI. In DNA form, the CDR3 reads TGTGCCAGCTCACCCGGGGGGGCCCCGAACGAGCAGTACTTC. This sequence encodes CASSPGGAPNEQYF.

A remark on this clone: Mismatch with germline at one junction end may stem from a read error. This chain connects TRBV28 to TRBJ1-6, with 8 bases aligning to TRBD1. The CDR3 contains 14 residues. Germline CDR1 is MDHEN and CDR2 is SYDVKM. CDR3 protein: CASRAGTGNSPLLF. CDR3 coding DNA: TGTGCCAGCAGAGCCGGGACAGGCAATTCACCCCTCCTCTTT.

The chain has TRBV15 and TRBJ1-5; D unresolved. Germline V CDR1 and CDR2: LNHNV, YYDKDF (reference sequence). Between the trimmed V and J ends, which lost 1 base and 1 base, there was a span of 8 bases. The CDR3 length is 15 residues. The CDR3 DNA reads TGTGCCACCAGCAGAGGGAGAAGAAGCAATCAGCCCCAGCATTTT. Encoded protein: CATSRGRRSNQPQHF.

This clone occurred once. The rearrangement uses TRBV7-3 and TRBJ2-1; 8 bases are a match to TRBD2. Germline trimming cut 0 bases from V and 3 bases from J; bases unmatched to any gene: 4. The length of the CDR3 is 16 residues. Per the germline V gene, CDR1 is SGHTA and CDR2 is FQGTGA. The CDR3: CASSLTAGGYYNEQFF. CDR3 in DNA: TGTGCCAGCAGCTTAACGGCGGGGGGATACTACAATGAGCAGTTCTTC.

The chain uses TRBV30 and TRBJ1-5; D gene uncertain. CDR3 size: 12 residues. Germline V lookup: CDR1 GTSNPN, CDR2 SVGIG (reference sequence). V lost 0 bases and J 5 bases, leaving 5 bases between the germline ends. DNA for the CDR3: TGTGCCTGGAGTGTGGGCGATCAGCCCCAGCATTTT. This gives the protein CAWSVGDQPQHF. The variable domain in full, with the rest retrieved from reference TRBV30 and TRBJ1-5, is SQTIHQWPATLVQPVGSPLSLECTVEGTSNPNLYWYRQAAGRGLQLLFYSVGIGQISSEVPQNLSASRPQDRQFILSSKKLLLSDSGFYLCAWSVGDQPQHFGDGTRLSIL.

This sequence joins TRBV15 and TRBJ2-4, with D perhaps matching TRBD1 (6 bases). Germline V gene data show CDR1 as LNHNV and CDR2 as YYDKDF (reference sequence). The CDR3 runs 13 residues. Trimming took 5 bases from V and 6 from J, leaving 11 bases between them. CDR3 loop: CATSGTQGNIQYF. Here the CDR3 DNA reads TGTGCCACCAGCGGGACACAGGGAAACATTCAGTACTTC.

This chain uses TRBV11-2 with TRBJ2-6; 7 bases are shared with TRBD1. Germline CDR1 reads SGHAT; CDR2 reads FQNNGV. The V gene end was trimmed by 7 bases and the J gene end by 3 bases; junction bases not matched to a gene: 6. This CDR3 has 15 amino acids. CDR3: CASTTGAGGANVLTF. Here the CDR3 DNA reads TGTGCCAGCACCACAGGGGCCGGTGGGGCCAACGTCCTGACTTTC.

The rearrangement links TRBV16 to TRBJ1-2, with D maybe TRBD1 (6 bases). The CDR3 extends over 15 amino acids. Trimming took off 4 bases at V and 2 bases at J, with 14 bases between the two ends. Looked up from germline, CDR1 is KGHSY and CDR2 is FQNENV. This CDR3 is CASSPRGGLNYGYTF. The CDR3, as DNA: TGTGCCAGCAGCCCCCGGGGGGGCTTGAACTATGGCTACACCTTC.

This chain joins TRBV28 and TRBJ1-5, with D tentatively TRBD1 (6 bases). V was cut by 3 bases and J by 4 bases, with 10 bases left in between. CDR1 is MDHEN, CDR2 SYDVKM, per germline. The CDR3 contains 14 residues. CDR3 amino acids: CASSLEGGNQPQHF. The CDR3, as DNA: TGTGCCAGCAGTTTGGAAGGGGGAAATCAGCCCCAGCATTTT.

The chain recombines TRBV4-1 with TRBJ1-5, with D unresolved. The germline V gene encodes CDR1 MGHRA and CDR2 YSYEKL. V dropped 0 bases and J dropped 5 bases, with 11 bases sitting between them. The CDR3 has 15 amino acids. DNA for the CDR3: TGCGCCAGCAGCCAAGATGGGCGAGGGTATCAGCCCCAGCATTTT. It is translated as CASSQDGRGYQPQHF.

This clone was seen only once. The chain couples TRBV10-3 to TRBJ2-4; a weak D match, TRBD2 (5 bases). This CDR3 contains 14 residues. Trimming stripped 4 bases from V and 1 base from J, with 8 bases between. Germline V gives CDR1 ENHRY, CDR2 SYGVKD. CDR3 region: CAISVEGAKNIQYF. The CDR3 DNA reads as TGTGCCATCAGTGTTGAGGGCGCCAAAAACATTCAGTACTTC.